A single sample gave rise to the 22 T cell receptor beta chains below, sequenced in a study of T cell repertoires and HLA-DP antigens. Their antigens are not known. Clones were read by immunoSEQ multiplex PCR, and TCRdb kept only the in-frame ones, dropping some. The sample yields roughly 110,000 clones, 92% seen once. Specimen: CD4+ T cells from PBMCs. These TCRs come from a woman aged 18 to 35 in good health and CMV-seronegative.

The rearrangement joins TRBV4-3 to TRBJ1-2; D possibly corresponds to TRBD1 (6 bases). This CDR3 has 15 residues. The germline V gene encodes CDR1 LGHNA and CDR2 YSLEER. V gave up 4 bases and J gave up 4 bases, with 16 bases separating them. CDR3 sequence: CASSPMPGAGYGYTF. The CDR3 DNA follows: TGCGCCAGCAGCCCTATGCCAGGGGCGGGCTATGGCTACACCTTC.

This sequence joins TRBV18 and TRBJ2-4; TRBD2 aligns across 10 bases. Germline assignment: CDR1 KGHSH and CDR2 LQKENI. V lost 6 bases, J lost 15 bases, and 14 bases stayed unmatched. The CDR3 consists of 14 residues. The CDR3 coding sequence is TGTGCCAGCTCCCAAGTAGGACTAGCGGTGGAAAGGTACTTC. Translation gives CASSQVGLAVERYF.

This chain links TRBV9 with TRBJ2-3; tentative D call: TRBD2 (5 bases). With 4 bases removed from V and 3 bases from J, the gap between germline ends came to 15 bases. CDR1 and CDR2 (germline): SGDLS, YYNGEE. The CDR3 length is 15 residues. The CDR3 here is CASSRITLATDTQYF. The CDR3 DNA follows: TGTGCCAGCAGCCGGATAACCCTAGCAACAGATACGCAGTATTTT. Filled out from reference TRBV9 and TRBJ2-3, the complete variable domain reads DSGVTQTPKHLITATGQRVTLRCSPRSGDLSVYWYQQSLDQGLQFLIQYYNGEERAKGNILERFSAQQFPDLHSELNLSSLELGDSALYFCASSRITLATDTQYFGPGTRLTVL.

The CDR3 DNA is TGTGCCAGCAGTCCTAGCCGGCTAGCGGGAGGTTCGAGTGAGCAGTTCTTC. Translation: CASSPSRLAGGSSEQFF. The V call is TRBV7-2, the J call TRBJ2-1; TRBD2 matches at 11 bases. Germline V lookup: CDR1 SGHTA, CDR2 FQGNSA. This CDR3 has 17 amino acids. The V segment lost 6 bases and the J segment 9 bases; nucleotides outside the gene matches: 16.

The chain uses TRBV5-1 and TRBJ2-1; 12 nucleotides match TRBD2. CDR1 is SGHRS and CDR2 is YFSETQ in the germline V gene. This CDR3 is built from 15 residues. V shed 6 bases and J 4 bases; nucleotides not matched to a gene: 5. The CDR3 protein is CASTGLAGVYNEQFF. Written as DNA, the CDR3 is TGCGCCAGCACGGGACTAGCGGGTGTGTACAATGAGCAGTTCTTC.

This chain uses TRBV30 with TRBJ1-2; TRBD1 agrees at 7 bases. Germline assignment: CDR1 GTSNPN and CDR2 SVGIG (reference sequence). The junction had 14 bases not matched to a gene; V was cut back by 4 bases and J by 3 bases. The CDR3 consists of 16 residues. DNA for the CDR3: TGTGCCTGGACCAAATATCCCGGACAGGCCGACTATGGCTACACCTTC. The encoded protein is CAWTKYPGQADYGYTF.

The CDR3, as DNA: TGTGCCAGTAGTATACAGGGTGACTATGGCTACACCTTC. Protein: CASSIQGDYGYTF. The J gene is TRBJ1-2, the V gene TRBV19, with a possible D match to TRBD1 (5 bases). CDR1 is LNHDA and CDR2 is SQIVND in the germline V gene (reference sequence). The germline V and J ends were trimmed by 2 bases and 3 bases, with 7 bases remaining between them. This CDR3 spans 13 amino acids.

The table lists this clone with a few counts. The rearrangement uses TRBV5-4 and TRBJ1-6; no clear D. Trimming removed 0 bases from V and 6 bases from J, with 7 bases in between. Germline V gene data show CDR1 as SGHNT and CDR2 as YYREEE (reference sequence). This CDR3 spans 14 amino acids. The CDR3 DNA reads TGTGCCAGCAGCTTGGATCAGATTAATTCACCCCTCCACTTT. Translation gives CASSLDQINSPLHF.

The chain recombines TRBV11-2 with TRBJ1-6; D gene ambiguous. This CDR3 contains 13 residues. Trimming took off 3 bases at V and 10 bases at J, with 10 bases between the two ends. Germline V lookup: CDR1 SGHAT, CDR2 FQNNGV. The CDR3 DNA sequence: TGTGCCAGCAGCTTTGGAATGGACTCACCCCTCCACTTT. It specifies CASSFGMDSPLHF.

The chain combines TRBV20-1 with TRBJ1-2, with a tentative D call TRBD1 (5 bases). The V and J ends lost 3 bases and 5 bases respectively, with 7 bases between them. CDR1 is DFQATT and CDR2 is SNEGSKA in the germline V gene (reference sequence). The CDR3 spans 11 residues. CDR3 DNA: TGCAGTGCTAGGGGGCTGTATGGCTACACCTTC. This translates into CSARGLYGYTF.

The genes are TRBV11-3 and TRBJ2-2; possibly TRBD1 or TRBD2 for D (6 bases each). With 1 base removed from V and 1 base from J, the gap between germline ends came to 10 bases. The CDR3 runs 16 residues. Germline CDR1 is SGHNT and CDR2 is YENEEA. Written as DNA, the CDR3 is TGTGCCAGCAGCTTAGGGGGGCGGGAGAACACCGGGGAGCTGTTTTTT. Protein product: CASSLGGRENTGELFF.

With respect to this clone: One end of the junction fails to match germline, which may point to a read error. V and J are TRBV10-2 and TRBJ2-2; no reliable D call. The CDR3 is made up of 15 amino acids. Germline loops: CDR1 WSHSY, CDR2 SAAADI. In DNA form, the CDR3 reads TGCGCCAGCACTGAGGATTGGAGAAACACCGGGGAGCTGTTTTTT. This codes for CASTEDWRNTGELFF.

The chain joins TRBV28 to TRBJ2-4; 9 bases map to TRBD2. This CDR3 is built from 18 residues. Per germline, CDR1 MDHEN and CDR2 SYDVKM. Trimming at V came to 4 bases and at J to 0 bases, leaving 10 bases not matched to a gene. The chain's CDR3 is CASSWGGLANKAKNIQYF. CDR3 nucleotide sequence: TGTGCCAGCAGTTGGGGAGGACTAGCGAACAAAGCCAAAAACATTCAGTACTTC. Looking up the rest from reference TRBV28 and TRBJ2-4 gives the full variable domain: DVKVTQSSRYLVKRTGEKVFLECVQDMDHENMFWYRQDPGLGLRLIYFSYDVKMKEKGDIPEGYSVSREKKERFSLILESASTNQTSMYLCASSWGGLANKAKNIQYFGAGTRLSVL.

The J gene is TRBJ1-2, the V gene TRBV28; D perhaps matches TRBD1 (6 bases). V dropped 6 bases and J dropped 8 bases, with 16 bases sitting between them. The CDR3 extends over 13 amino acids. Germline V gives CDR1 MDHEN, CDR2 SYDVKM. The CDR3 is CASSFPQGSGYTF. CDR3 bases: TGTGCCAGCAGCTTCCCACAGGGTTCGGGCTACACCTTC.

The rearrangement joins TRBV5-6 to TRBJ1-5, with 9 nucleotides matching TRBD1. Germline V lookup: CDR1 SGHDT, CDR2 YYEEEE. The CDR3 loop spans 15 amino acids. J was trimmed by 7 bases and V by 4 bases; bases with no gene match: 9. The CDR3 DNA follows: TGTGCCAGCAGCCCGCGGGACAGGGAGAAACAGCCCCAGCATTTT. Protein product: CASSPRDREKQPQHF. Drawing the rest from reference TRBV5-6 and TRBJ1-5, the complete variable domain is DAGVTQSPTHLIKTRGQQVTLRCSPKSGHDTVSWYQQALGQGPQFIFQYYEEEERQRGNFPDRFSGHQFPNYSSELNVNALLLGDSALYLCASSPRDREKQPQHFGDGTRLSIL.

The chain joins TRBV7-9 to TRBJ2-3; no firm D call. In germline, CDR1 is SEHNR, CDR2 FQNEAQ (reference sequence). V lost 5 bases and J 0 bases, leaving 15 bases between the germline ends. CDR3 length equals 16 residues. The CDR3, as DNA: TGTGCCAGCAGCCCCGAGGCTATTGGCAGCACAGATACGCAGTATTTT. Translated: CASSPEAIGSTDTQYF. Drawing the rest from reference TRBV7-9 and TRBJ2-3, the complete variable domain is DTGVSQNPRHKITKRGQNVTFRCDPISEHNRLYWYRQTLGQGPEFLTYFQNEAQLEKSRLLSDRFSAERPKGSFSTLEIQRTEQGDSAMYLCASSPEAIGSTDTQYFGPGTRLTVL.

CDR3 nucleotides: TGTGCCAGCACTCCGGGACAGAACTATGGCTACACCTTC. Translation gives CASTPGQNYGYTF. This chain links TRBV28 with TRBJ1-2; 7 positions agree with TRBD1. Looked up from germline, CDR1 is MDHEN and CDR2 is SYDVKM. The V and J ends lost 7 bases and 2 bases, in that order; junction bases with no gene match: 4. This CDR3 has 13 amino acids.

The chain couples TRBV28 to TRBJ2-5; a possible D gene is TRBD1 (7 bases). The V end was cut by 4 bases, the J end by 5 bases, with 14 bases between. From germline, CDR1 is MDHEN and CDR2 SYDVKM. This CDR3 comprises 14 residues. DNA of the CDR3: TGTGCCAGCAGTTACGGGGGCAGGGGGGAGACCCAGTACTTC. The encoded protein is CASSYGGRGETQYF.

The chain joins TRBV30 to TRBJ2-7; 8 bases line up with TRBD2. Trimming removed 4 bases from V and 0 bases from J; junction bases left unmatched: 5. CDR3 size: 14 residues. The V gene's germline CDR1 is GTSNPN and CDR2 SVGIG (reference sequence). Written as DNA, the CDR3 is TGTGCCTGGAAGTCGCGGGGGGCCTCCTACGAGCAGTACTTC. Its protein product is CAWKSRGASYEQYF.

J is TRBJ1-3 and V is TRBV7-8, with 8 bases lining up with TRBD1. V shed 5 bases, J shed 1 base, and the junction held 10 bases outside the gene matches. This CDR3 is 17 amino acids long. Germline loops: CDR1 SGHVS, CDR2 FQNEAQ. CDR3 loop: CASSPRDRTGSGNTIYF. The CDR3 DNA follows: TGTGCCAGCAGCCCCCGGGACAGGACGGGTTCTGGAAACACCATATATTTT.

The V call is TRBV2, the J call TRBJ1-1; 7 bases agree with TRBD1. Per germline, CDR1 SNHLY and CDR2 FYNNEI. CDR3 length equals 15 residues. Losses at the gene ends were 10 bases for V and 11 bases for J; bases not matched to a gene: 22. The DNA of the CDR3 is TGTGCCACTACAACCGATGGGGGGACAGACCCTTGGGCTTTCTTT. Encoded protein: CATTTDGGTDPWAFF.

The genes are TRBV30 and TRBJ1-2; D is perhaps TRBD1 (5 bases). Germline V gene lookup returns CDR1 GTSNPN and CDR2 SVGIG (reference sequence). The V and J ends lost 2 bases and 4 bases respectively, with 17 bases between them. The CDR3 sequence is 15 residues long. The CDR3 bases are TGTGCCTGGAGTAAAATGGGCAGGGCGATCTATGGCTACACCTTC. This codes for CAWSKMGRAIYGYTF. The full variable domain, in which reference TRBV30 and TRBJ1-2 provide the parts outside the CDR3, is SQTIHQWPATLVQPVGSPLSLECTVEGTSNPNLYWYRQAAGRGLQLLFYSVGIGQISSEVPQNLSASRPQDRQFILSSKKLLLSDSGFYLCAWSKMGRAIYGYTFGSGTRLTVV.